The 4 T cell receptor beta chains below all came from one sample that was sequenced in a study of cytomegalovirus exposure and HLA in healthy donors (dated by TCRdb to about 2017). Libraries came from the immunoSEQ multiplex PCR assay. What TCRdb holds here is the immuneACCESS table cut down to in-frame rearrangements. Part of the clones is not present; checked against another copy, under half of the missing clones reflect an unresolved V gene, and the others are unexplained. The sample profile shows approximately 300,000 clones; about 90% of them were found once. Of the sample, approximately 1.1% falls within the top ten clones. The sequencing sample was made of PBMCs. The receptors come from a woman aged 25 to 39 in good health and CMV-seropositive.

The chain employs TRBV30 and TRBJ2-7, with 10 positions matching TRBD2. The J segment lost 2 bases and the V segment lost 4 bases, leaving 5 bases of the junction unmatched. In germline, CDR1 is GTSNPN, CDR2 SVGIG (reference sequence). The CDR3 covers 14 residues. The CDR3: CAWTSGTSAYEQYF. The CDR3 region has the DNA TGTGCCTGGACCTCCGGGACTAGCGCCTACGAGCAGTACTTC.

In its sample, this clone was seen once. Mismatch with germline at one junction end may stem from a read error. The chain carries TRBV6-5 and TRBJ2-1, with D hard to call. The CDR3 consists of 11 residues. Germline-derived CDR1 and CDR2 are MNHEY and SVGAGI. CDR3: CASSYYDEQFF. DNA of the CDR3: TGTGCCAGCAGTTACTACGATGAGCAGTTCTTC.

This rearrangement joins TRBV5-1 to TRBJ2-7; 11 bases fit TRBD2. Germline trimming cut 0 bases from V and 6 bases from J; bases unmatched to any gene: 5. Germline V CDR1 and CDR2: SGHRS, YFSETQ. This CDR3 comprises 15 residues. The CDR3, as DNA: TGCGCCAGCAGCTTGGTTGGGACTAGCGGAGTCGAGCAGTACTTC. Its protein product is CASSLVGTSGVEQYF.

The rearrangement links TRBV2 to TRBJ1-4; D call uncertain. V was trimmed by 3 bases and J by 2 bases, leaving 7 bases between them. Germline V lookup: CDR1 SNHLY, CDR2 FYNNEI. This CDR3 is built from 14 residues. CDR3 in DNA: TGTGCCAGCAGTGATCGGGCGACTAATGAAAAACTGTTTTTT. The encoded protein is CASSDRATNEKLFF.